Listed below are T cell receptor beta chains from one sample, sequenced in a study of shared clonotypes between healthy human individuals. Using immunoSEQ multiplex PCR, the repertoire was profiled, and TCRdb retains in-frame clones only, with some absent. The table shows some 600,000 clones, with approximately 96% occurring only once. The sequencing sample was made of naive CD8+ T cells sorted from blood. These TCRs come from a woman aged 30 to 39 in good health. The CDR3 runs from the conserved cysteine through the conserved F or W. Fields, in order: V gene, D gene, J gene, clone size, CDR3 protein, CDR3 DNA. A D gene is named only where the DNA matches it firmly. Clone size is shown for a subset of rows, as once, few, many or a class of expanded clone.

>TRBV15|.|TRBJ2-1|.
CATTPGRGPYNEQFF
TGTGCCACCACCCCAGGTAGGGGCCCGTACAATGAGCAGTTCTTC
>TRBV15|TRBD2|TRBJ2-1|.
CATSPREGSYNEQFF
TGTGCCACCAGCCCACGGGAGGGGTCCTACAATGAGCAGTTCTTC
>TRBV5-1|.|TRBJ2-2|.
CASSLHYTNTGELFF
TGCGCCAGCAGCTTGCACTATACGAACACCGGGGAGCTGTTTTTT
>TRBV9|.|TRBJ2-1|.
CASSVAGSEQFF
TGTGCCAGCAGCGTAGCGGGGAGCGAGCAGTTCTTC
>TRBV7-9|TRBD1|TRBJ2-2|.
CASRSTGDTGELFF
TGTGCCAGCAGATCGACAGGGGACACCGGGGAGCTGTTTTTT
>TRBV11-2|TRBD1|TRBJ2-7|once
CASVAGGHEQYF
TGTGCCAGCGTCGCAGGGGGCCACGAGCAGTACTTC
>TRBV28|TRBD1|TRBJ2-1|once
CASSLGMDRDRYEQFF
TGTGCCAGCAGTTTGGGCATGGACCGGGACAGGTATGAGCAGTTCTTC
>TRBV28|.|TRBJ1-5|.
CASSLWGGGKPQHF
TGTGCCAGCAGTTTATGGGGGGGCGGAAAGCCCCAGCATTTT
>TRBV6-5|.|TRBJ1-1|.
CASSPTQAFF
TGTGCCAGCTCCCCCACTCAAGCTTTCTTT
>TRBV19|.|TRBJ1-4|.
CASRPSPSGANEKLFF
TGTGCCAGCCGGCCGTCGCCTTCAGGGGCGAATGAAAAACTGTTTTTT
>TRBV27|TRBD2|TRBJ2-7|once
CASSPSGSYEQYF
TGTGCCAGCAGTCCTAGCGGGAGCTACGAGCAGTACTTC
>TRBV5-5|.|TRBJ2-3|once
CASSLRPTDTQYF
TGTGCCAGCAGCTTGCGGCCCACAGATACGCAGTATTTT
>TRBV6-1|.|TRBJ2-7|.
CASSEKGPRAGEQYF
TGTGCCAGCAGTGAAAAGGGGCCCAGGGCGGGCGAGCAGTACTTC
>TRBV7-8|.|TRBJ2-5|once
CASRATETQYF
TGTGCCAGCAGAGCTACCGAGACCCAGTACTTC
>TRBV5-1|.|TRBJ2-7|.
CASSVHREPNSYEQYF
TGCGCCAGCAGCGTCCACAGGGAACCTAACTCCTACGAGCAGTACTTC
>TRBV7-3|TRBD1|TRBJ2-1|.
CASSLIQGAYNEQFF
TGTGCCAGCAGCTTAATACAGGGGGCTTACAATGAGCAGTTCTTC
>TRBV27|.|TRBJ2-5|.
CASSLSAYKGRQETQYF
TGTGCCAGCAGTTTATCGGCCTATAAGGGACGACAAGAGACCCAGTACTTC
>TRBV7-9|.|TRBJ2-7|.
CASSQQGGEQYF
TGTGCCAGCAGCCAACAGGGAGGCGAGCAGTACTTC
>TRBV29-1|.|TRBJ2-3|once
CSGGGWGATDTQYF
TGCAGCGGCGGTGGTTGGGGGGCAACAGATACGCAGTATTTT
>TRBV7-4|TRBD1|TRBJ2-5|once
CASSSRITGVSCFFWETQYF
TGTGCCAGCAGCTCAAGAATAACAGGGGTTTCGTGTTTCTTTTGGGAGACCCAGTACTTC
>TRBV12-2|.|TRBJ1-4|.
CASRLALARRWEKLFF
TGTGCAAGTCGCTTAGCCCTTGCTCGGCGGTGGGAAAAACTGTTTTTT
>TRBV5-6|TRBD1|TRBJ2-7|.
CASSWGQRHEQYF
TGTGCCAGCAGCTGGGGACAGCGTCACGAGCAGTACTTC
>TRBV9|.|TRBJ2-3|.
CASSVVPAADTQYF
TGTGCCAGCAGCGTAGTACCAGCAGCAGATACGCAGTATTTT
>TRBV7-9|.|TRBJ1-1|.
CASSYRRPGEMAEAFF
TGTGCCAGCAGCTACCGCCGCCCGGGAGAAATGGCTGAAGCTTTCTTT
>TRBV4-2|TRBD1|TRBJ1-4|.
CASSQGTGTNEKLFF
TGTGCCAGCAGCCAAGGGACAGGAACTAATGAAAAACTGTTTTTT
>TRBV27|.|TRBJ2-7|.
CASSSGHSYEQYF
TGTGCCAGCAGTTCCGGACATTCCTACGAGCAGTACTTC
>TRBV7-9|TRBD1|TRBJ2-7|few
CASSLPGRGFYEQYF
TGTGCCAGCAGCTTACCCGGCAGGGGGTTCTACGAGCAGTACTTC
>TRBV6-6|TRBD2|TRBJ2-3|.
CASSFAPLAMKDTQYF
TGTGCCAGCAGTTTCGCCCCACTAGCGATGAAGGATACGCAGTATTTT
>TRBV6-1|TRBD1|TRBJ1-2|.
CASSEATGVLNYGYTF
TGTGCCAGCAGTGAAGCGACAGGGGTTTTGAACTATGGCTACACCTTC
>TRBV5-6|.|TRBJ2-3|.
CASGRTGETDTQYF
TGTGCCAGCGGCCGAACGGGAGAAACAGATACGCAGTATTTT
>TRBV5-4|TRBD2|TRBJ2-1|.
CASSLVGGRARNEQFF
TGTGCCAGCAGCTTGGTCGGCGGGAGGGCCAGGAATGAGCAGTTCTTC
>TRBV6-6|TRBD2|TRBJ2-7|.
CASSYSTSSTYEQYF
TGTGCCAGCAGTTACTCGACTAGCAGCACCTACGAGCAGTACTTC
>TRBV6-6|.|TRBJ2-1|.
CASSYSSSLGEQFF
TGTGCCAGCAGTTACTCTTCTAGCTTGGGTGAGCAGTTCTTC
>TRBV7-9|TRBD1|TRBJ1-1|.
CASSLSGQGIFRAFF
TGTGCCAGCAGCTTATCGGGACAGGGAATTTTTCGGGCTTTCTTT
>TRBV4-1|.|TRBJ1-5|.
CASSQEPGSNQPQHF
TGCGCCAGCAGCCAGGAACCAGGGTCCAATCAGCCCCAGCATTTT
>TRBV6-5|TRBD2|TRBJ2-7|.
CASSYFHSGDEQYF
TGTGCCAGCAGTTATTTCCATAGCGGGGACGAGCAGTACTTC
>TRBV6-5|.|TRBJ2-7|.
CASKGDEQYF
TGTGCCAGCAAGGGGGACGAGCAGTACTTC
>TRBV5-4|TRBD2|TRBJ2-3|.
CASSRTSGSTDTQYF
TGTGCCAGCAGCAGGACTAGCGGGAGCACAGATACGCAGTATTTT
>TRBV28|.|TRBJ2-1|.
CASNQWGGSYNEQFF
TGTGCCAGCAATCAGTGGGGTGGCTCCTACAATGAGCAGTTCTTC
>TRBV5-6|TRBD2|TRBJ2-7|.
CASSGRAYEQYF
TGTGCCAGCAGCGGGAGGGCCTACGAGCAGTACTTC
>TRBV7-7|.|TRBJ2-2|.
CASSLGKGTAGELFF
TGTGCCAGCAGCTTAGGGAAGGGAACCGCCGGGGAGCTGTTTTTT
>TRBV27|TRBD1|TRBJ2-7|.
CASSGTAAYEQYF
TGTGCCAGCAGTGGGACAGCCGCCTACGAGCAGTACTTC
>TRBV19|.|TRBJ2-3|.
CASSLTSLTADTQYF
TGTGCCAGTAGTTTGACTAGTCTAACGGCAGATACGCAGTATTTT
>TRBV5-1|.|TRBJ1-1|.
CASSLETVNTEAFF
TGCGCCAGCAGCTTAGAGACGGTGAACACTGAAGCTTTCTTT
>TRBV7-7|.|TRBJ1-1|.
CASSKDVNTEAFF
TGTGCCAGCAGCAAGGATGTGAACACTGAAGCTTTCTTT